The present T cell receptor (beta chain) was sequenced within a study of blood T cell repertoires in COVID-19. Study as a whole: Both acute and convalescent COVID-19 samples were obtained from the United States, Italy and Spain. Sources were T cells, B-cell-depleted T cells, or PBMCs; the material itself was cDNA or gDNA.

Sequencing was performed with immunoSEQ multiplex PCR; in TCRdb, only in-frame clones are kept and a portion is missing. The sample records around 98,000 clones, approximately 90% being singletons. Germline lookup yields CDR1 SGHRS and CDR2 YFSETQ. The CDR3 covers 15 residues. The ends were cut back, 4 bases at V and 0 bases at J, with 13 bases in the middle. Source material: peripheral blood. The TCR sequence derives from a man aged 65 to 79 with acute or convalescent COVID-19. The chain is built from TRBV5-1 and TRBJ1-1; the D is unclear. CDR3 protein: CASSPLAAVNTEAFF. CDR3 coding DNA: TGCGCCAGCAGCCCACTCGCAGCGGTGAACACTGAAGCTTTCTTT.